The 12 T cell receptor beta chains given below trace back to one sample, sequenced in a study of control samples from healthy donors and cancer patients. Measured with immunoSEQ multiplex PCR; TCRdb has only the in-frame clones, and not every one. Of 25,000 to 30,000 clones in the sample, 75% to 85% were seen once. Material: PBMCs. The receptors derive from a woman aged 60-75 years with head and neck cancer.

The chain uses TRBV5-1 and TRBJ1-2; 8 bases fit TRBD1. V shed 1 base, J shed 8 bases, and the junction held 7 bases outside the gene matches. Per the germline V gene, CDR1 is SGHRS and CDR2 is YFSETQ. The CDR3 length is 14 residues. The CDR3 nucleotides read TGCGCCAGCAGCTTGCCAGACAGGGGTTGGGGCTACACCTTC. As protein: CASSLPDRGWGYTF.

The chain joins TRBV6-6 to TRBJ2-3; TRBD1 might be the D (5 bases). CDR3 length: 13 residues. Trimming removed 5 bases from V and 1 base from J, with 7 bases in between. The germline V gene encodes CDR1 MNHNY and CDR2 SVGAGI (reference sequence). Here the CDR3 reads CASSAQGTDTQYF. The CDR3 DNA reads as TGTGCCAGCAGTGCACAGGGCACAGATACGCAGTATTTT.

The rearrangement joins TRBV9 to TRBJ1-4; D is possibly TRBD1 (6 bases). Germline assignment: CDR1 SGDLS and CDR2 YYNGEE. The CDR3 totals 16 residues. Deletions cut 3 bases from V and 3 bases from J, with 15 bases between. In nucleotides, the CDR3 is TGTGCCAGCAGCGCCAGGGGATCGTCGGCTAATGAAAAACTGTTTTTT. It is translated as CASSARGSSANEKLFF.

The chain carries TRBV12-3 or TRBV12-4 and TRBJ1-1; D remains unclear. There are 11 residues in the CDR3. The V and J ends lost 5 bases and 10 bases respectively, with 11 bases between them. This CDR3 reads CASSLELGAFF. The DNA for the CDR3 is TGTGCCAGCAGTCTGGAGCTTGGAGCTTTCTTT.

The chain is built from TRBV4-2 and TRBJ1-6; TRBD1 aligns across 8 bases. The CDR3 covers 16 residues. Trimming removed 1 base from V and 13 bases from J; junction bases left unmatched: 12. CDR1 and CDR2 (germline): LGHNA, YNFKEQ. The CDR3 loop is CASSQAPGQEVSPLHF. The CDR3 coding sequence is TGTGCCAGCAGCCAAGCCCCGGGACAGGAGGTCTCGCCCCTCCACTTT.

Notes on this clone: Other nucleotide sequences from this sample produce the same CDR3. The chain uses TRBV7-2 and TRBJ2-7, with D perhaps TRBD2 (7 bases). CDR1 and CDR2 from the germline V gene are SGHTA and FQGNSA. V lost 7 bases and J lost 0, with 16 bases in between. This CDR3 region has 15 residues. The DNA of the CDR3 is TGTGCCAGCACCCTAGGGGGGGCCAGCTCCTACGAGCAGTACTTC. Protein: CASTLGGASSYEQYF.

This chain uses TRBV7-6 with TRBJ2-2; 9 bases match TRBD1. Germline lookup yields CDR1 SGHVS and CDR2 FNYEAQ. The CDR3 has 17 residues. V lost 1 base to trimming and J lost 4 bases; unmatched junction nucleotides: 7. This CDR3 reads CASSLVFETGGTGELFF. CDR3 in DNA: TGTGCCAGCAGCTTAGTTTTCGAGACAGGGGGCACCGGGGAGCTGTTTTTT.

V gene TRBV18 combines with J gene TRBJ1-1, with a tentative D call TRBD1 (6 bases). Germline assignment: CDR1 KGHSH and CDR2 LQKENI. This CDR3 has 13 amino acids. V shed 4 bases and J shed 1 base, with 7 bases lying between them. CDR3: CASSRGQNTEAFF. The CDR3 bases are TGTGCCAGCTCACGGGGACAGAACACTGAAGCTTTCTTT.

This clone was detected only once. V is TRBV5-1 and J is TRBJ1-6; perhaps TRBD1 as D (5 bases). CDR1 and CDR2 from the germline V gene are SGHRS and YFSETQ. V was cut by 9 bases and J by 5 bases, with 18 bases left in between. The CDR3 consists of 15 residues. The CDR3 sequence: CAIEIRGVDNSPLHF. CDR3 DNA sequence: TGCGCCATTGAGATCCGGGGCGTTGATAATTCACCCCTCCACTTT.

In this sample, this clone turned up once. The chain uses TRBV11-3 and TRBJ2-7, with D unresolved. Germline CDR1 and CDR2: SGHNT and YENEEA. Trimming left V 5 bases short and J 0 bases short, with 20 bases between. The CDR3 totals 17 residues. CDR3 bases: TGTGCCAGCAGCCCCCGGGTTCCCCGAACAAGCTCCTACGAGCAGTACTTC. Translation: CASSPRVPRTSSYEQYF.

The genes are TRBV15 and TRBJ1-2, with 10 bases aligning to TRBD1. The V and J ends lost 8 bases and 8 bases, in that order; junction bases with no gene match: 8. CDR3 size: 13 residues. Germline CDR1 LNHNV, CDR2 YYDKDF (reference sequence). The CDR3 region has the DNA TGTGCCACCTCTCCGGGACAGGGGTGGGGCTACACCTTC. Amino acids: CATSPGQGWGYTF. Together with reference TRBV15 and TRBJ1-2, the CDR3 gives the full variable domain: DAMVIQNPRYQVTQFGKPVTLSCSQTLNHNVMYWYQQKSSQAPKLLFHYYDKDFNNEADTPDNFQSRRPNTSFCFLDIRSPGLGDTAMYLCATSPGQGWGYTFGSGTRLTVV.

This clone was picked up one time. The genes are TRBV2 and TRBJ1-2; a possible D gene is TRBD1 (5 bases). The CDR3 totals 13 residues. Germline CDR1 and CDR2: SNHLY and FYNNEI. Deletions cut 2 bases from V and 7 bases from J, with 11 bases between. The CDR3 DNA follows: TGTGCCAGCAGTGAAATCAGGGATACTGGCTACACCTTC. Translation: CASSEIRDTGYTF.